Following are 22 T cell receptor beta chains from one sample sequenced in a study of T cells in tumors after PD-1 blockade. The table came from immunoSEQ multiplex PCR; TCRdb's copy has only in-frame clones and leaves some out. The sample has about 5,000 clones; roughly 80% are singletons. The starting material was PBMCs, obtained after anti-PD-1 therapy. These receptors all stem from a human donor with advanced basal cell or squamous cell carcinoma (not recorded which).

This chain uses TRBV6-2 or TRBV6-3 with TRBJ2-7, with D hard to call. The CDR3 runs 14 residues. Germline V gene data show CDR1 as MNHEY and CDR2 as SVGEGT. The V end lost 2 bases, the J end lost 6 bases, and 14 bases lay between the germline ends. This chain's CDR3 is CASSYGSGTGEQYF. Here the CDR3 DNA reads TGTGCCAGCAGTTACGGGTCGGGTACGGGCGAGCAGTACTTC.

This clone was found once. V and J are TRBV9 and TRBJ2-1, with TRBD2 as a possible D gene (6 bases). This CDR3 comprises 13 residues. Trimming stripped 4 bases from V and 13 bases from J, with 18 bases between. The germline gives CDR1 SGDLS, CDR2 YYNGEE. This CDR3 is CASSLGPEGTQFF. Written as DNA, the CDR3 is TGTGCCAGCAGCCTAGGACCGGAGGGAACCCAGTTCTTC. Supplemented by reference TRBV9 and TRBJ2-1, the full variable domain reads DSGVTQTPKHLITATGQRVTLRCSPRSGDLSVYWYQQSLDQGLQFLIQYYNGEERAKGNILERFSAQQFPDLHSELNLSSLELGDSALYFCASSLGPEGTQFFGPGTRLTVL.

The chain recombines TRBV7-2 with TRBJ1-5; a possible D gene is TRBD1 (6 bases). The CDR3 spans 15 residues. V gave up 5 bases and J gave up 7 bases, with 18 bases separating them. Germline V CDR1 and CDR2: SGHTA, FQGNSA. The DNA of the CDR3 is TGTGCCAGCAGCCCCTCTGGGGGCGATCGGCAGCCCCAGCATTTT. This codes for CASSPSGGDRQPQHF.

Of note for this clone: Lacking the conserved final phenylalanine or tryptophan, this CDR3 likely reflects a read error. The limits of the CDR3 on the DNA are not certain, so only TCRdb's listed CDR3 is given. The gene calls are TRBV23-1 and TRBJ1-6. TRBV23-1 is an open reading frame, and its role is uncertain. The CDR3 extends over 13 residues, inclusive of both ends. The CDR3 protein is CASSQSADEGESV.

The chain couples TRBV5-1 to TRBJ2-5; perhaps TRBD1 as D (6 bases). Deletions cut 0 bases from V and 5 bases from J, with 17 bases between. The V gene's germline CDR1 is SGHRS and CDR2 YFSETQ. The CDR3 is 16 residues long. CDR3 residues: CASSLELGRGRETQYF. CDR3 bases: TGCGCCAGCAGCTTGGAGCTCGGCAGGGGTAGGGAGACCCAGTACTTC.

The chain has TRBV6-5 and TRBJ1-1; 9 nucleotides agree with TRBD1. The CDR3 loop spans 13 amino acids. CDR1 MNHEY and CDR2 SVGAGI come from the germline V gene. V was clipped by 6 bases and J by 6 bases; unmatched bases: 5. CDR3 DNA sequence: TGTGCCAGCAGGGGGGGACAGGGCGCTGAAGCTTTCTTT. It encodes CASRGGQGAEAFF.

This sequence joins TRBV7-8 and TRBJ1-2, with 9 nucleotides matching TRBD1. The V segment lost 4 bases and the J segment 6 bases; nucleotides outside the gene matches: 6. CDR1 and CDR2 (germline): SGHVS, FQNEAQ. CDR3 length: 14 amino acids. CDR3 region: CASSYKTGGDGYTF. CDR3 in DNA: TGTGCCAGCAGCTATAAGACAGGGGGAGATGGCTACACCTTC.

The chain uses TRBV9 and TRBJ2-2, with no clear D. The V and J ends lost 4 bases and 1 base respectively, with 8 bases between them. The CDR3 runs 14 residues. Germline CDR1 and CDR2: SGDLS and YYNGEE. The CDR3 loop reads CASSHRGNTGELFF. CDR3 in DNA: TGTGCCAGCAGCCACAGAGGGAACACCGGGGAGCTGTTTTTT.

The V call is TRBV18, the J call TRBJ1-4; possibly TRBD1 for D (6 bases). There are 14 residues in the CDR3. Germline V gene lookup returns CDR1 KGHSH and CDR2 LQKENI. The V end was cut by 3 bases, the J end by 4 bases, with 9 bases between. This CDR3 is CASSPTGRNEKLFF. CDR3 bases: TGTGCCAGCTCACCGACAGGCCGTAATGAAAAACTGTTTTTT.

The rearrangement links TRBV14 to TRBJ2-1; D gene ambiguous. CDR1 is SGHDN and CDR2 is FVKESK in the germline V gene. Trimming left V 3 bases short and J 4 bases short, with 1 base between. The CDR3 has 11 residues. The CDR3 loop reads CASSQYNEQFF. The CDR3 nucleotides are TGTGCCAGCAGCCAGTACAATGAGCAGTTCTTC.

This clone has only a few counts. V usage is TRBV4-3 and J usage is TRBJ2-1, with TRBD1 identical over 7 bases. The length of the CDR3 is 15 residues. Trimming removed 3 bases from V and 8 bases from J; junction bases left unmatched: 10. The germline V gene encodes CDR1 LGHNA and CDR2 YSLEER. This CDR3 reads CASSQRSTGVDEQFF. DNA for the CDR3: TGCGCCAGCAGCCAGAGGAGCACAGGGGTCGATGAGCAGTTCTTC.

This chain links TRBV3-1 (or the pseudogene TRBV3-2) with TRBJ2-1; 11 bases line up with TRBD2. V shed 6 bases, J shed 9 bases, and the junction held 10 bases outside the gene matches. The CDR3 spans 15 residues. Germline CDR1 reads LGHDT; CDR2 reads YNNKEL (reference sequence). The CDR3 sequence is CASSLLAGGIGEQFF. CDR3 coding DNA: TGTGCCAGCAGTCTTCTAGCGGGGGGCATCGGTGAGCAGTTCTTC.

In DNA, the CDR3 is TGTGCCAGCAGCTTGACCGGGACAGGGGATCAGCCCCAGCATTTT. It translates to CASSLTGTGDQPQHF. The chain couples TRBV7-2 to TRBJ1-5, with TRBD1 matching over 10 bases. Germline V gene lookup returns CDR1 SGHTA and CDR2 FQGNSA. Germline trimming cut 3 bases from V and 5 bases from J; bases unmatched to any gene: 4. The CDR3 loop spans 15 amino acids. The whole variable domain, filled in from reference TRBV7-2 and TRBJ1-5, reads GAGVSQSPSNKVTEKGKDVELRCDPISGHTALYWYRQSLGQGLEFLIYFQGNSAPDKSGLPSDRFSAERTGGSVSTLTIQRTQQEDSAVYLCASSLTGTGDQPQHFGDGTRLSIL.

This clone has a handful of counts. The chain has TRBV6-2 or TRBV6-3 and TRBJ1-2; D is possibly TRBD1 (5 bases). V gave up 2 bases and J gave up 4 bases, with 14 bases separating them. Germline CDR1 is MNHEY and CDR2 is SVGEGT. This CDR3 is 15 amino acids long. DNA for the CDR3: TGTGCCAGCAGTTACCGGACGGGGGACGGCTATGGCTACACCTTC. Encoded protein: CASSYRTGDGYGYTF.

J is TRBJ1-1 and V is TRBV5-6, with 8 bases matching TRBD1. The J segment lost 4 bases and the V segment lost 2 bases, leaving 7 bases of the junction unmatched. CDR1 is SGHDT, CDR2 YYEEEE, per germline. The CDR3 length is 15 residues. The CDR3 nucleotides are TGTGCCAGCAGCTTCCAGGACAGGGAAGGCACTGAAGCTTTCTTT. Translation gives CASSFQDREGTEAFF.

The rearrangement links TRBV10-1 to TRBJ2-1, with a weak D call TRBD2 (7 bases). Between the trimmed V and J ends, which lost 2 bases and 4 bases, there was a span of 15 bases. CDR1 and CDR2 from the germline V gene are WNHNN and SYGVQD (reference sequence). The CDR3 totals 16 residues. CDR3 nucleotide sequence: TGCGCCAGCAGTGAGACGGGTGGGGGGGCTTACAATGAGCAGTTCTTC. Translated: CASSETGGGAYNEQFF.

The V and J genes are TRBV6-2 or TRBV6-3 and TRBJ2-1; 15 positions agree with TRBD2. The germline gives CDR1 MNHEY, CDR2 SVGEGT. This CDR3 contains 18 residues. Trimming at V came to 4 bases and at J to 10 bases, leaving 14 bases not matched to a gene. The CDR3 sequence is CASSSGTSGGWGYFEQFF. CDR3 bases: TGTGCCAGCAGTTCAGGGACTAGCGGGGGGTGGGGATACTTCGAGCAGTTCTTC.

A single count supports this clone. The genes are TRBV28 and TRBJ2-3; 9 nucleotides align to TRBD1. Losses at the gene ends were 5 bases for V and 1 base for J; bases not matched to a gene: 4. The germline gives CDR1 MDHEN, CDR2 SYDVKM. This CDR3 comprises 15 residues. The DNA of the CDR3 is TGTGCCAGCAGTGCCCGGACAGGGGGCACAGATACGCAGTATTTT. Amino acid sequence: CASSARTGGTDTQYF.

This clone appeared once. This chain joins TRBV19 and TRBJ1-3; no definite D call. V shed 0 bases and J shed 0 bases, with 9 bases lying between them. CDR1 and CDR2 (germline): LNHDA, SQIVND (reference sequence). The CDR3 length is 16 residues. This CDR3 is CASSIETVHSGNTIYF. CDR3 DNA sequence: TGTGCCAGTAGTATAGAAACCGTTCACTCTGGAAACACCATATATTTT.

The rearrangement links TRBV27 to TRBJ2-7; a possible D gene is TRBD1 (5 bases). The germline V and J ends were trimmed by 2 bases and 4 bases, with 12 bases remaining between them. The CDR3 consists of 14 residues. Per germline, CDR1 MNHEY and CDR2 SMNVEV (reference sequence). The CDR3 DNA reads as TGTGCCAGCAGTTTACTTAAAGGGGTATACGAGCAGTACTTC. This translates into CASSLLKGVYEQYF.

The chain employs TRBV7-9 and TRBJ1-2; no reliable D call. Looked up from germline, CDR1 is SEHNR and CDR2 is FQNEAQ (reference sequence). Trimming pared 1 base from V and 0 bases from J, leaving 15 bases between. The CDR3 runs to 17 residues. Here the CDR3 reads CASSLGGRGKANYGYTF. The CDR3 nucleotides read TGTGCCAGCAGCTTAGGAGGTAGAGGAAAAGCTAACTATGGCTACACCTTC.

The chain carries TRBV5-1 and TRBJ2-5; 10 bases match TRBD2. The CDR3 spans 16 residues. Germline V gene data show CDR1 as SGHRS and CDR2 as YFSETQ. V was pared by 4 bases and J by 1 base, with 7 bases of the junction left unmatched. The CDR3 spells CASSGSGGSVQETQYF. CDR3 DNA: TGCGCCAGCAGCGGTAGCGGGGGGTCGGTCCAAGAGACCCAGTACTTC. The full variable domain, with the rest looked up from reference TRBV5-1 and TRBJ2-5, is KAGVTQTPRYLIKTRGQQVTLSCSPISGHRSVSWYQQTPGQGLQFLFEYFSETQRNKGNFPGRFSGRQFSNSRSEMNVSTLELGDSALYLCASSGSGGSVQETQYFGPGTRLLVL.